One and the same sample provided the 25 T cell receptor beta chains below, sequenced in a study of beta chain features in type 1 diabetes. General study points: Moderately but significantly shorter TCRB CDR3s were found in Type 1 diabetes patients in all four CD4+ subsets.

As every portion of the isolated RNA was reverse transcribed, the sequencing read expressed TCRB transcripts. The method was immunoSEQ multiplex PCR; TCRdb's version includes in-frame clones alone and lacks a portion of them. The table includes more than 55,000 clones, roughly 50% detected once. Which antigens these TCRs recognize remains unknown. The sample taken for sequencing was Tregs from blood. Every receptor here comes from a woman between 40 and 55 years old with type 1 diabetes.

The V gene is TRBV2, the J gene TRBJ1-1; 7 nucleotides align to TRBD1. V lost 9 bases and J lost 0; bases outside the gene matches: 7. In germline, CDR1 is SNHLY, CDR2 FYNNEI. There are 14 residues in the CDR3. The CDR3 protein is CARGQSYMNTEAFF. CDR3 nucleotides: TGTGCCAGGGGACAGTCCTACATGAACACTGAAGCTTTCTTT.

This sequence joins TRBV5-1 and TRBJ1-2; D might be TRBD1 (6 bases). Germline V gene data show CDR1 as SGHRS and CDR2 as YFSETQ. Trimming took 0 bases from V and 3 from J, leaving 12 bases between them. This CDR3 is built from 15 residues. The CDR3 DNA is TGCGCCAGCAGCTTGGAAGGGGGGGCCTACTATGGCTACACCTTC. Its protein product is CASSLEGGAYYGYTF.

V is TRBV7-2 and J is TRBJ2-1; 13 bases fit TRBD2. The J segment lost 8 bases and the V segment lost 5 bases, leaving 12 bases of the junction unmatched. The CDR3 runs 17 residues. Looked up from germline, CDR1 is SGHTA and CDR2 is FQGNSA. CDR3 amino acids: CASSPRTSGGFIYEQFF. The CDR3 coding sequence is TGTGCCAGCAGCCCCAGGACTAGCGGGGGTTTTATCTATGAGCAGTTCTTC.

The V gene is TRBV7-3, the J gene TRBJ2-1; 14 bases fit TRBD2. Germline-derived CDR1 and CDR2 are SGHTA and FQGTGA. The CDR3 is made up of 14 amino acids. J lost 8 bases, V lost 4 bases, and 1 base had no gene match. In nucleotides, the CDR3 is TGTGCCAGCAGCTGGGGACTAGCGGGGGATGAGCAGTTCTTC. Translating it yields CASSWGLAGDEQFF.

This chain connects TRBV28 to TRBJ2-1; 13 nucleotides align to TRBD2. V shed 8 bases, J shed 7 bases, and the junction held 8 bases outside the gene matches. Germline V gene sequence: CDR1 MDHEN, CDR2 SYDVKM. The CDR3 consists of 15 residues. CDR3 nucleotides: TGTGCCAGCTCCTCGGGACTAGCGGGGAGGAATGAGCAGTTCTTC. Amino acids: CASSSGLAGRNEQFF.

This clone came up once. The V call is TRBV18, the J call TRBJ2-7; a weak D match, TRBD2 (6 bases). This CDR3 has 13 amino acids. The V end was cut by 3 bases, the J end by 7 bases, with 13 bases between. The germline V gene encodes CDR1 KGHSH and CDR2 LQKENI. The CDR3 DNA is TGTGCCAGCTCACCGAGGGAGGCTGGGGAGCAGTACTTC. Its protein product is CASSPREAGEQYF.

In the case of this clone: A read error likely explains this, since a far larger clone differs by one base. This chain joins TRBV6-1 and TRBJ2-2, with D maybe TRBD2 (6 bases). Looked up from germline, CDR1 is MNHNS and CDR2 is SASEGT. The CDR3 loop spans 13 amino acids. CDR3 protein: CASDREATGGLFF. As DNA, the CDR3 is TGTGCCAGCGATAGGGAGGCGACCGGGGGGCTGTTTTTT.

The rearrangement uses TRBV7-9 and TRBJ2-5; D may be TRBD1 (6 bases). The CDR3 runs to 14 residues. From germline, CDR1 is SEHNR and CDR2 FQNEAQ (reference sequence). Trimming left V 4 bases short and J 2 bases short, with 11 bases between. The CDR3 DNA is TGTGCCAGCAGCTCCCAGGGGACACAAGAGACCCAGTACTTC. Amino acids: CASSSQGTQETQYF.

Points on this clone: At one end, the junction sequence differs from germline, possibly due to a read error. Other DNA sequences within the sample encode an identical CDR3. The chain recombines TRBV5-5 with TRBJ2-7; TRBD2 matches at 7 bases. The germline gives CDR1 SGHKS, CDR2 YYEKEE (reference sequence). CDR3 length: 16 amino acids. In DNA form, the CDR3 reads TGTGCCAGTAGCTTGGGGGGGGACCGCTTCTCCTACGAGCAGTACTTC. It yields the protein CASSLGGDRFSYEQYF.

This clone was recorded only once. This chain uses TRBV4-3 with TRBJ2-4; the match to TRBD2 covers 7 bases. The CDR3 runs 15 residues. Trimming took 4 bases from V and 1 from J; bases not matched to a gene: 4. Germline values: CDR1 LGHNA, CDR2 YSLEER. CDR3 loop: CASSPERGAKNIQYF. The CDR3 bases are TGCGCCAGCAGCCCAGAGCGGGGTGCCAAAAACATTCAGTACTTC.

The chain joins TRBV5-1 to TRBJ2-1; D not certain. Germline lookup yields CDR1 SGHRS and CDR2 YFSETQ. The CDR3 has 12 amino acids. The ends were cut back, 0 bases at V and 10 bases at J, with 8 bases in the middle. The CDR3 spells CASSLGVGEQFF. In DNA, the CDR3 is TGCGCCAGCAGCTTGGGGGTGGGCGAGCAGTTCTTC. The full variable domain, rest sourced from reference TRBV5-1 and TRBJ2-1, is KAGVTQTPRYLIKTRGQQVTLSCSPISGHRSVSWYQQTPGQGLQFLFEYFSETQRNKGNFPGRFSGRQFSNSRSEMNVSTLELGDSALYLCASSLGVGEQFFGPGTRLTVL.

V usage is TRBV5-1 and J usage is TRBJ2-1, with TRBD1 matching 8 bases. Losses at the gene ends were 7 bases for V and 2 bases for J; bases not matched to a gene: 11. The CDR3 contains 16 residues. CDR1 and CDR2 (germline): SGHRS, YFSETQ. The CDR3 here is CASGDRPYPTYNEQFF. In DNA, the CDR3 is TGCGCCAGCGGGGACAGGCCATACCCCACCTACAATGAGCAGTTCTTC.

This sequence joins TRBV18 and TRBJ2-3; 9 bases match TRBD2. With V trimmed by 3 bases and J by 3 bases, 7 bases remained unmatched. Germline CDR1 reads KGHSH; CDR2 reads LQKENI. This CDR3 contains 16 residues. For the CDR3, the DNA is TGTGCCAGCTCACCCCGGGTTAGCGGGAGTACAGATACGCAGTATTTT. Translation gives CASSPRVSGSTDTQYF.

The CDR3 DNA sequence: TGTGCCAGCAGCTTAGTACGGCGGGAGCAGTTCTTC. Encoded protein: CASSLVRREQFF. This rearrangement joins TRBV7-8 to TRBJ2-1; no definite D call. With 1 base removed from V and 10 bases from J, the gap between germline ends came to 8 bases. The CDR3 covers 12 residues. Germline V gene data show CDR1 as SGHVS and CDR2 as FQNEAQ.

The gene calls are TRBV7-8 and TRBJ2-3; 8 bases match TRBD2. CDR1 SGHVS and CDR2 FQNEAQ come from the germline V gene. The CDR3 contains 15 residues. J was trimmed by 7 bases and V by 5 bases; bases with no gene match: 11. The CDR3 loop is CASSPFGGGTHTQYF. CDR3 sequence (DNA): TGTGCCAGCAGCCCGTTCGGGGGGGGCACGCATACGCAGTATTTT.

The V call is TRBV7-9, the J call TRBJ1-5; D call uncertain. V was pared by 3 bases and J by 1 base, with 10 bases between. Germline loops: CDR1 SEHNR, CDR2 FQNEAQ (reference sequence). This CDR3 is built from 15 residues. CDR3 region: CASSFGGGSNQPQHF. The CDR3, as DNA: TGTGCCAGCAGCTTCGGAGGAGGGAGCAATCAGCCCCAGCATTTT.

The CDR3 DNA reads TGTGCCAGCAGTCTAGCCGGAGGAGCCTACGAGCAGTACTTC. Amino acid sequence: CASSLAGGAYEQYF. The chain recombines TRBV7-3 with TRBJ2-7; tentatively, D is TRBD2 (5 bases). Germline-derived CDR1 and CDR2 are SGHTA and FQGTGA. The CDR3 extends over 14 amino acids. V lost 6 bases and J 2 bases, leaving 14 bases between the germline ends.

V is TRBV5-1 and J is TRBJ1-1, with 11 nucleotides matching TRBD1. With V trimmed by 3 bases and J by 2 bases, 3 bases remained unmatched. The CDR3 runs 15 residues. CDR1 and CDR2 from the germline V gene are SGHRS and YFSETQ. CDR3 residues: CASSWDRGGNTEAFF. The CDR3 region has the DNA TGCGCCAGCAGCTGGGACAGGGGGGGCAACACTGAAGCTTTCTTT.

The V and J genes are TRBV4-2 and TRBJ2-7; D gene unclear. Looked up from germline, CDR1 is LGHNA and CDR2 is YNFKEQ. The germline V and J ends were trimmed by 2 bases and 6 bases, with 11 bases remaining between them. The CDR3 extends over 13 amino acids. DNA of the CDR3: TGTGCCAGCAGCCAACTGCCCGAGTTCGAGCAGTACTTC. Its translation: CASSQLPEFEQYF.

This sequence joins TRBV28 and TRBJ2-5, with D perhaps matching TRBD2 (7 bases). The ends were cut back, 7 bases at V and 5 bases at J, with 17 bases in the middle. The length of the CDR3 is 14 residues. Germline V gene lookup returns CDR1 MDHEN and CDR2 SYDVKM. The CDR3: CASKRAGAGETQYF. The CDR3 DNA is TGTGCCAGCAAACGGGCGGGGGCCGGGGAGACCCAGTACTTC.

The chain links TRBV5-4 to TRBJ1-2; 10 positions agree with TRBD1. This CDR3 comprises 14 residues. V trimming: 4 bases; J trimming: 5 bases; junction bases outside the gene matches: 5. Germline values: CDR1 SGHNT, CDR2 YYREEE (reference sequence). DNA for the CDR3: TGTGCCAGCAGCGTCTCGGGACAGGGGTATGGCTACACCTTC. It encodes CASSVSGQGYGYTF.

J is TRBJ2-2 and V is TRBV11-3; TRBD1 aligns across 7 bases. V was pared by 5 bases and J by 6 bases, with 6 bases of the junction left unmatched. Germline V gene sequence: CDR1 SGHNT, CDR2 YENEEA. The CDR3 sequence is 14 residues long. DNA of the CDR3: TGTGCCAGCAGCGCAAACAGGGGCGCCGGGGAGCTGTTTTTT. Residues: CASSANRGAGELFF.

This sequence joins TRBV19 and TRBJ2-5; the match to TRBD2 covers 7 bases. The CDR3 consists of 14 residues. Germline assignment: CDR1 LNHDA and CDR2 SQIVND (reference sequence). J gave up 0 bases and V 6 bases, and 4 bases lay outside the gene matches. This CDR3 reads CASSAGRDQETQYF. The CDR3 DNA reads as TGTGCCAGTAGCGCGGGGAGGGACCAAGAGACCCAGTACTTC. The whole variable domain, remainder taken from reference TRBV19 and TRBJ2-5, is DGGITQSPKYLFRKEGQNVTLSCEQNLNHDAMYWYRQDPGQGLRLIYYSQIVNDFQKGDIAEGYSVSREKKESFPLTVTSAQKNPTAFYLCASSAGRDQETQYFGPGTRLLVL.

The chain employs TRBV29-1 and TRBJ1-1; D ambiguous. CDR1 SQVTM and CDR2 ANQGSEA come from the germline V gene. Trimming took off 4 bases at V and 4 bases at J, with 16 bases between the two ends. The CDR3 extends over 14 amino acids. The CDR3 region is CSVALGRLGTEAFF. Here the CDR3 DNA reads TGCAGCGTTGCACTAGGACGGCTGGGCACTGAAGCTTTCTTT.

The chain employs TRBV5-8 and TRBJ1-2; D gene ambiguous. The CDR3 runs 14 residues. Germline V gene data show CDR1 as SGHTS and CDR2 as YDEGEE. The V end lost 1 base, the J end lost 4 bases, and 11 bases lay between the germline ends. In DNA, the CDR3 is TGTGCCAGCAGCTTGATGCAGGCCTCCTATGGCTACACCTTC. As protein: CASSLMQASYGYTF.